The T cell receptor beta chain under discussion was sequenced for a study of T cell repertoires in cytomegalovirus infection. Across the whole study: CMV epitopes that were recently identified and HLA-C-restricted were used alongside well-studied HLA-B-restricted ones. Public TCR beta signatures provided an indication of both CMV infection and a matching HLA type.

The V end was cut by 5 bases, the J end by 6 bases, with 21 bases between. The V gene's germline CDR1 is SGHDT and CDR2 YYEEEE. This CDR3 contains 15 residues. Study findings and constraints: The cumulative frequency of public TCR beta families distinguished individuals who carried CMV together with the relevant HLA. The ex vivo response was dominated by HLA-C-restricted CMV-specific TCR beta clonotypes.

Notes on this clonotype: The antigen is undetermined.

In TCRdb, the reads were re-called with MiXCR into one record per CDR3 protein. The sample includes about 920,000 distinct CDR3 sequences, around a third of them seen just once. The origin of this receptor is a human donor in good health (CMV status not recorded). Some clones in this sample may be carry-over from other donors' samples. The material was cultured CD8+ T cells from PBMCs, obtained from culture after CMV antigen stimulation. The rearrangement uses TRBV5-6 and TRBJ2-7, with D perhaps given as TRBD1 or TRBD2 (5 bases each). CDR3 protein: CASSQGDRQLAEQYF. The CDR3, as DNA: TGTGCCAGCAGTCAGGGCGACCGACAGCTAGCCGAGCAGTACTTC.